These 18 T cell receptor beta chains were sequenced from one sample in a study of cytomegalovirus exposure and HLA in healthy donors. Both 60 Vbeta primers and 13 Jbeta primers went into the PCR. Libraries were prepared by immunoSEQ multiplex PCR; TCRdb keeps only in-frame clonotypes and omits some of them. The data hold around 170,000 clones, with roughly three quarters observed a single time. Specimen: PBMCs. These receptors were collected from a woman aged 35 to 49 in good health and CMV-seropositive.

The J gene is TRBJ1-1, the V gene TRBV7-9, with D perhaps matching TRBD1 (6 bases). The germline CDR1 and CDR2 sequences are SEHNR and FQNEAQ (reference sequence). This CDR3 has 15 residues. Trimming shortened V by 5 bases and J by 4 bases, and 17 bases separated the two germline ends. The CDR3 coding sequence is TGTGCCAGCAGCCGAGCGACAGGAGCGATCACTGAAGCTTTCTTT. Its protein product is CASSRATGAITEAFF.

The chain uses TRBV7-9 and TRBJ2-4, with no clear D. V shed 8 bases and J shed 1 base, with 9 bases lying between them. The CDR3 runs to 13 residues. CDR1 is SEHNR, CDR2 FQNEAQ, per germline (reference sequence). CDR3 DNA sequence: TGTGCCAGCGGGCCTCCGGCCAAAAACATTCAGTACTTC. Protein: CASGPPAKNIQYF.

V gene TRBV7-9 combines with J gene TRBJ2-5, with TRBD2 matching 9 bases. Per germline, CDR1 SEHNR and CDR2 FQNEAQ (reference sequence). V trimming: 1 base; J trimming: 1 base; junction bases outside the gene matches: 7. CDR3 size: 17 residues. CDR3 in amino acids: CASSLGGLAGSQETQYF. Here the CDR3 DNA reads TGTGCCAGCAGCTTAGGCGGGCTAGCGGGGTCCCAAGAGACCCAGTACTTC.

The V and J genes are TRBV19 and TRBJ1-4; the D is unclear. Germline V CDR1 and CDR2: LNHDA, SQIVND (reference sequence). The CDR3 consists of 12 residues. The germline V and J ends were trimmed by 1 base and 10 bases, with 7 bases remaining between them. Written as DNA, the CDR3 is TGTGCCAGTAGTATAGGAGGCGGAAAACTGTTTTTT. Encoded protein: CASSIGGGKLFF.

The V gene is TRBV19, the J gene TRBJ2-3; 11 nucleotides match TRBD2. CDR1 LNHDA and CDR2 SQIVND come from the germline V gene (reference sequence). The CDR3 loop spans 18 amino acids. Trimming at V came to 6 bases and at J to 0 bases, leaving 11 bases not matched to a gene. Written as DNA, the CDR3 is TGTGCCAGTAGCAACGACCTGGGACTAGCGGTCAGCACAGATACGCAGTATTTT. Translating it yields CASSNDLGLAVSTDTQYF. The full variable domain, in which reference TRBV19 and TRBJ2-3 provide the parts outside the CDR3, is DGGITQSPKYLFRKEGQNVTLSCEQNLNHDAMYWYRQDPGQGLRLIYYSQIVNDFQKGDIAEGYSVSREKKESFPLTVTSAQKNPTAFYLCASSNDLGLAVSTDTQYFGPGTRLTVL.

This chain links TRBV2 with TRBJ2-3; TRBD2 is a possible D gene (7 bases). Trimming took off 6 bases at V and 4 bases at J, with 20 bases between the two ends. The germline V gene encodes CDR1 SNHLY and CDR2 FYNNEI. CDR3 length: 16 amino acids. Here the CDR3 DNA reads TGTGCCAGCAGGTTTTCGGGGGGCTGGTCGGCAGATACGCAGTATTTT. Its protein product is CASRFSGGWSADTQYF.

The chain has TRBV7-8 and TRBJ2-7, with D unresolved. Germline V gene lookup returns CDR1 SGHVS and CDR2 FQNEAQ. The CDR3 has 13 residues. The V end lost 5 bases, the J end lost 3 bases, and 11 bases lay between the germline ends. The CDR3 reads CASSNSEVYEQYF. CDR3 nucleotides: TGTGCCAGCAGCAATAGTGAGGTCTACGAGCAGTACTTC.

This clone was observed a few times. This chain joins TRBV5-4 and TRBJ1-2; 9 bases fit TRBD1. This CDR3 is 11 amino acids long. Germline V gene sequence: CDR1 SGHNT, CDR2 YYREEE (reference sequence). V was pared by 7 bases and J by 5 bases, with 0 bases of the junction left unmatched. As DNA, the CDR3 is TGTGCCAGCGGGACAGGGTATGGCTACACCTTC. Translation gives CASGTGYGYTF. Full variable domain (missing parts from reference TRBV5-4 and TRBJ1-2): ETGVTQSPTHLIKTRGQQVTLRCSSQSGHNTVSWYQQALGQGPQFIFQYYREEENGRGNFPPRFSGLQFPNYSSELNVNALELDDSALYLCASGTGYGYTFGSGTRLTVV.

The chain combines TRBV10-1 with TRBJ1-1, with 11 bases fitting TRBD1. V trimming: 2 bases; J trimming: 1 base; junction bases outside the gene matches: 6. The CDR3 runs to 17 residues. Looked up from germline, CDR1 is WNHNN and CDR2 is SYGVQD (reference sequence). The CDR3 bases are TGCGCCAGCAGTGAGAGACCCGGGACAGGGGGGAACACTGAAGCTTTCTTT. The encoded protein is CASSERPGTGGNTEAFF.

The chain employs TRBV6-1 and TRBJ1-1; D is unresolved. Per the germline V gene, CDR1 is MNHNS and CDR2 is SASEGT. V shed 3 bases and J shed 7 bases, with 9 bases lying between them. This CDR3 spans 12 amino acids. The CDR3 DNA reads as TGTGCCAGCAGTGAGTACAGCCTTGAAGCTTTCTTT. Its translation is CASSEYSLEAFF.

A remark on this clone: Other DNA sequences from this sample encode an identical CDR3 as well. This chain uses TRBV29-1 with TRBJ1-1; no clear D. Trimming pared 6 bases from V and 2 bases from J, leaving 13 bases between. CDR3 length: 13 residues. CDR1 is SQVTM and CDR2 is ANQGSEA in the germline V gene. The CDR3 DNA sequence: TGCAGCGTGGGAGGTAGACTTAACACTGAAGCTTTCTTT. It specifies CSVGGRLNTEAFF.

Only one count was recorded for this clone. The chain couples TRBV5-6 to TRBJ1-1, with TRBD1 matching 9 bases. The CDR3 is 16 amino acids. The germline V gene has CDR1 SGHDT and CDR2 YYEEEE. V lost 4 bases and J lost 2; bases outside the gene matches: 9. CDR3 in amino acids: CASSLYTTGGNTEAFF. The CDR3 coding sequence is TGTGCCAGCAGCCTTTACACGACAGGGGGAAACACTGAAGCTTTCTTT.

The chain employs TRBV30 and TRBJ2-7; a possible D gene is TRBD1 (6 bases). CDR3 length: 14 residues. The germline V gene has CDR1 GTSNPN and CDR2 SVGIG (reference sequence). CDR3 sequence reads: CAINPGTPRDEQYF. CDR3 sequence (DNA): TGTGCTATAAACCCCGGGACACCCAGGGACGAGCAGTACTTC.

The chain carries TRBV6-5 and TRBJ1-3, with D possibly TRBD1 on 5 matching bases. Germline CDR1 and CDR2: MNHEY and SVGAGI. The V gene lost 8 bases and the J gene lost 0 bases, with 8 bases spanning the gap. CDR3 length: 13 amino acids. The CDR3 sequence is CASGTYSGNTIYF. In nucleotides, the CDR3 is TGTGCCAGCGGGACTTACTCTGGAAACACCATATATTTT.

CDR3 nucleotides: TGTGCCAGCAGCTTAAGACAGGGGACCAGCTACGAGCAGTACTTC. This codes for CASSLRQGTSYEQYF. The V gene is TRBV7-8, the J gene TRBJ2-7; 8 bases match TRBD1. The germline CDR1 and CDR2 sequences are SGHVS and FQNEAQ. V lost 2 bases and J lost 3; bases outside the gene matches: 6. This CDR3 region has 15 residues.

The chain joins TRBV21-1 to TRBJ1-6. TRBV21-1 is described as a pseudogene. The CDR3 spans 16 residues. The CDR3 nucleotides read TGTGCCAGCAGCAAAGCCGGGAGGGGGCGGGATTCACCCCTCCACTTT. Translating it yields CASSKAGRGRDSPLHF.

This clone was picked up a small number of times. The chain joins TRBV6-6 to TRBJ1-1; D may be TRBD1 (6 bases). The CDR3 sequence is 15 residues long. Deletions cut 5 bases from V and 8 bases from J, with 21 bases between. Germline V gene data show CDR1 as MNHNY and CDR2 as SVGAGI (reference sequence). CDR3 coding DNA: TGTGCCAGCAGTATCCGGTCCCCGGCGACAGGAGAAGCTTTCTTT. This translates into CASSIRSPATGEAFF.

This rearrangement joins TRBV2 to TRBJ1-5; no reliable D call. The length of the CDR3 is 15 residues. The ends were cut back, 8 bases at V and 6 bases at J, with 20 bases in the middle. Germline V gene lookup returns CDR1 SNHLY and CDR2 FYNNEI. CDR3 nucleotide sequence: TGTGCCAGCGTTCTAAACCCATCAGGTAGTCAGCCCCAGCATTTT. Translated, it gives CASVLNPSGSQPQHF. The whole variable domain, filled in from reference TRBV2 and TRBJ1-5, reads EPEVTQTPSHQVTQMGQEVILRCVPISNHLYFYWYRQILGQKVEFLVSFYNNEISEKSEIFDDQFSVERPDGSNFTLKIRSTKLEDSAMYFCASVLNPSGSQPQHFGDGTRLSIL.